The sequence of this TCR beta chain was determined in a study of T cell responses to AZD1222 COVID-19 vaccine. As for the study in general: Combined were second doses at about 4 or about 12 weeks.

For this clone: Its antigen is not identified.

V trimming: 5 bases; J trimming: 15 bases; junction bases outside the gene matches: 8. Germline V lookup: CDR1 SNHLY, CDR2 FYNNEI. The CDR3 runs 12 residues. Points from the study as a whole: The study identified only 6 or 7 AZD1222 recipients as seropositive at baseline. Sampled repertoires all dated from after the peak T cell response. Regions 160-218 and 743-854 held dominance among vaccine-associated CD4 TCRs, which spanned spike.

Generated by immunoSEQ multiplex PCR, the TCRdb table keeps only in-frame clones and is missing some. This sample has about 120,000 clones, with about 90% found just once. Sequenced here: peripheral blood, sampled on day 0 of AZD1222 vaccination. The chain combines TRBV2 with TRBJ2-4, with 9 bases that match TRBD1. The clonotype originates from an adult in good health. The CDR3 bases are TGTGCCAGCAGTCCTAGCTCGGACAGGGGGTACTTC. Amino acids: CASSPSSDRGYF.